What follows are 9 T cell receptor beta chains derived from one specimen sequenced in a study of graft-versus-host responses after intestinal transplantation. The protocol was immunoSEQ multiplex PCR, while the TCRdb copy is restricted to in-frame clones and leaves out a portion. The profile shows about 110,000 clones, over 85% of them singletons. Their recognized antigens are unknown. The material was unstimulated CD4+ T cells sorted from spleen or lymph node cells, obtained before transplant. The receptor source for this set is a human donor who was the organ donor for an intestinal transplant.

The V gene is TRBV5-1, the J gene TRBJ2-2; possibly TRBD1 for D (6 bases). The V and J ends lost 4 bases and 3 bases respectively, with 16 bases between them. Germline loops: CDR1 SGHRS, CDR2 YFSETQ. This CDR3 has 16 residues. Here the CDR3 reads CASSLRRGDDTGELFF. In nucleotides, the CDR3 is TGCGCCAGCAGCCTACGCAGGGGCGATGACACCGGGGAGCTGTTTTTT.

The rearrangement uses TRBV7-8 and TRBJ2-5; tentative D call: TRBD1 (8 bases). The germline CDR1 and CDR2 sequences are SGHVS and FQNEAQ. The V end lost 2 bases, the J end lost 1 base, and 32 bases lay between the germline ends. This CDR3 spans 22 amino acids. DNA for the CDR3: TGTGCCAGCAGCTTACCTGCTGAGGACAGGGTGGCTAGCGGAGCCCGCCAAGAGACCCAGTACTTC. This encodes CASSLPAEDRVASGARQETQYF. The full variable domain, its missing parts supplied by reference TRBV7-8 and TRBJ2-5, is GAGVSQSPRYKVAKRGQDVALRCDPISGHVSLFWYQQALGQGPEFLTYFQNEAQLDKSGLPSDRFFAERPEGSVSTLKIQRTQQEDSAVYLCASSLPAEDRVASGARQETQYFGPGTRLLVL.

This sequence joins TRBV12-2 and TRBJ1-1; the listed D gene, TRBD1, was not tested against the DNA. TRBV12-2 constitutes a pseudogene. The CDR3 is 18 residues long. CDR3: CASRSPPGFRVGNTEAFF. The DNA for the CDR3 is TGTGCAAGTCGCTCCCCCCCAGGGTTTAGAGTGGGGAACACTGAAGCTTTCTTT.

The chain uses TRBV27 and TRBJ1-1, with D maybe TRBD1 (6 bases). Germline V gene sequence: CDR1 MNHEY, CDR2 SMNVEV (reference sequence). CDR3 length: 13 residues. The germline V and J ends were trimmed by 4 bases and 5 bases, with 11 bases remaining between them. CDR3 in amino acids: CASSYRASTEAFF. DNA for the CDR3: TGTGCCAGCAGTTACAGGGCGAGTACTGAAGCTTTCTTT.

The chain uses TRBV5-6 and TRBJ2-6, with no clear D. The V end was cut by 2 bases, the J end by 5 bases, with 14 bases between. The CDR3 runs to 16 residues. Germline V gene sequence: CDR1 SGHDT, CDR2 YYEEEE. The chain's CDR3 is CASSFIAGPWANVLTF. The CDR3 DNA reads as TGTGCCAGCAGCTTTATCGCCGGGCCCTGGGCCAACGTCCTGACTTTC.

This chain links TRBV28 with TRBJ1-3, with 9 bases lining up with TRBD1. Germline V gene lookup returns CDR1 MDHEN and CDR2 SYDVKM. The V and J ends lost 4 bases and 9 bases, in that order; junction bases with no gene match: 7. This CDR3 is built from 14 residues. Here the CDR3 DNA reads TGTGCCAGCAGTTGGACAGGGGAAGGGGGCACCATATATTTT. This encodes CASSWTGEGGTIYF.

The chain couples TRBV4-1 to TRBJ1-5, with TRBD1 matching 8 bases. With V trimmed by 4 bases and J by 4 bases, 9 bases remained unmatched. Germline V gene sequence: CDR1 MGHRA, CDR2 YSYEKL. The CDR3 runs 16 residues. The CDR3 is CASSPGRRQGNQPQHF. In DNA, the CDR3 is TGCGCCAGCAGCCCCGGTCGGAGACAGGGGAATCAGCCCCAGCATTTT.

This rearrangement joins TRBV18 to TRBJ1-1, with no clear D. Germline lookup yields CDR1 KGHSH and CDR2 LQKENI. V was trimmed by 1 base and J by 0 bases, leaving 9 bases between them. The length of the CDR3 is 15 residues. The DNA of the CDR3 is TGTGCCAGCTCACCACTGGACGGACTGAACACTGAAGCTTTCTTT. Encoded protein: CASSPLDGLNTEAFF. Full variable domain (rest looked up from reference TRBV18 and TRBJ1-1): NAGVMQNPRHLVRRRGQEARLRCSPMKGHSHVYWYRQLPEEGLKFMVYLQKENIIDESGMPKERFSAEFPKEGPSILRIQQVVRGDSAAYFCASSPLDGLNTEAFFGQGTRLTVV.

V is TRBV28 and J is TRBJ2-1; D may be TRBD1 (6 bases). Trimming shortened V by 6 bases and J by 5 bases, and 20 bases separated the two germline ends. This CDR3 contains 16 residues. Per germline, CDR1 MDHEN and CDR2 SYDVKM. The chain's CDR3 is CASSWGRGFLDNEQFF. CDR3 bases: TGTGCCAGCAGCTGGGGCAGGGGTTTCCTCGACAATGAGCAGTTCTTC.